The subject of this entry is one TCR beta chain. The antigen is undetermined. The V gene's germline CDR1 is MNHNS and CDR2 SASEGT. CDR3 length equals 15 residues. Trimming took 3 bases from V and 4 from J, leaving 15 bases between them. This entry belongs to a study of T cell responses to AZD1222 COVID-19 vaccine. Researchers grouped second doses given at about 4 or about 12 weeks into one pool. Measured with immunoSEQ multiplex PCR; TCRdb has only the in-frame clones, and not every one. The data show some 180,000 clones, with 87% seen just once and 0.95% to 1.1% held by the top ten. Study observations and caveats: It should be noted that donors were predominantly white British and more often female, and clonal diversity was possibly underestimated. The CD4 TCRs associated with vaccination extended across spike and predominated at 160-218 and 743-854. It was only after the peak T cell response that any repertoires were sampled.

The sequencing here drew on peripheral blood, taken 28 days after the second AZD1222 dose. The chain links TRBV6-1 to TRBJ1-1; D possibly corresponds to TRBD1 (6 bases). The receptor's source is an adult who received the AZD1222 COVID-19 vaccine. CDR3 nucleotide sequence: TGTGCCAGCAGTGATATACAGGGAGGGAGCACTGAAGCTTTCTTT. Translated: CASSDIQGGSTEAFF.